These T cell receptor beta chains were read from a single sample in a study of early T cells in non-severe SARS-CoV-2 infection. TCRdb reprocessed the 5' RACE reads via MiXCR and lists one record per CDR3 protein. This sample has tens of thousands of distinct CDR3 sequences, with about 4% found just once. The sequenced material came from whole blood. The origin of the receptors is an adult who was a healthcare worker with PCR-confirmed SARS-CoV-2 infection or an uninfected control (not recorded which). CDR3s include the opening cysteine and the closing phenylalanine or tryptophan. The order of the fields is CDR3 protein, CDR3 DNA, clone size, D gene, V gene, J gene. D genes are given only for firm matches. The size field is filled for only some rows; it gives once, few, many or a size class.

cdr3_aa: CASSLVSNNEQFF
cdr3_nt: TGTGCCAGCAGCTTAGTATCGAACAATGAGCAGTTCTTC
clone_size: many
d_call: .
v_call: TRBV7-8
j_call: TRBJ2-1

cdr3_aa: CASRGTGGANEQYF
cdr3_nt: TGTGCCAGCAGGGGGACAGGGGGCGCGAACGAGCAGTACTTC
clone_size: many
d_call: TRBD1
v_call: TRBV28
j_call: TRBJ2-7

cdr3_aa: CASSLILAGNEQFF
cdr3_nt: TGTGCCAGCAGCTTAATCCTAGCGGGGAATGAGCAGTTCTTC
clone_size: many
d_call: TRBD2
v_call: TRBV7-6
j_call: TRBJ2-1

cdr3_aa: CASSEEGTGREQYF
cdr3_nt: TGTGCCAGCAGTGAAGAAGGGACAGGGCGGGAGCAGTACTTC
clone_size: many
d_call: TRBD1
v_call: TRBV6-1
j_call: TRBJ2-7

cdr3_aa: CASSIDSVLGYGYTF
cdr3_nt: TGTGCCAGTAGTATAGATTCGGTTTTAGGATATGGCTACACCTTC
clone_size: few
d_call: .
v_call: TRBV19
j_call: TRBJ1-2

cdr3_aa: CASSQLTRTDGELFF
cdr3_nt: TGCGCCAGCAGCCAATTGACCCGGACAGATGGGGAGCTGTTTTTT
clone_size: .
d_call: .
v_call: TRBV4-1
j_call: TRBJ2-2

cdr3_aa: CASSIGRSGYEQYF
cdr3_nt: TGTGCCAGTAGTATAGGCCGCAGCGGTTACGAGCAGTACTTC
clone_size: few
d_call: .
v_call: TRBV19
j_call: TRBJ2-7

cdr3_aa: CASSYSFIALPGASYNEQFF
cdr3_nt: TGTGCCAGCAGTTACTCCTTCATAGCCCTTCCAGGGGCTTCCTACAATGAGCAGTTCTTC
clone_size: many
d_call: .
v_call: TRBV6-2/TRBV6-3
j_call: TRBJ2-1

cdr3_aa: CASSQGLAGVTDTQYF
cdr3_nt: TGCGCCAGCAGCCAAGGCCTAGCGGGAGTTACAGATACGCAGTATTTT
clone_size: many
d_call: TRBD2
v_call: TRBV4-3
j_call: TRBJ2-3

cdr3_aa: CASSQDGTSSYEQYF
cdr3_nt: TGTGCCAGCAGCCAAGACGGGACTAGCTCCTACGAGCAGTACTTC
clone_size: few
d_call: TRBD2
v_call: TRBV4-2
j_call: TRBJ2-7

cdr3_aa: CASRSLADTDTQYF
cdr3_nt: TGCGCCAGCCGATCGCTAGCGGACACAGATACGCAGTATTTT
clone_size: .
d_call: TRBD2
v_call: TRBV5-1
j_call: TRBJ2-3

cdr3_aa: CSARQEFGTSGSSSYNEQFF
cdr3_nt: TGCAGTGCTAGGCAAGAGTTCGGGACTAGCGGGTCCAGCTCCTACAATGAGCAGTTCTTC
clone_size: many
d_call: TRBD2
v_call: TRBV20-1
j_call: TRBJ2-1

cdr3_aa: CASRKGSGYTF
cdr3_nt: TGTGCCAGCAGGAAGGGTTCTGGCTACACCTTC
clone_size: many
d_call: .
v_call: TRBV12-3/TRBV12-4
j_call: TRBJ1-2

cdr3_aa: CSASQKDTQYF
cdr3_nt: TGCAGTGCTAGCCAAAAAGATACGCAGTATTTT
clone_size: many
d_call: .
v_call: TRBV20-1
j_call: TRBJ2-3

cdr3_aa: CSVEVGVGTGRRGSYNEQFF
cdr3_nt: TGCAGCGTTGAGGTGGGTGTTGGGACAGGGAGGAGGGGCTCCTACAATGAGCAGTTCTTC
clone_size: .
d_call: TRBD1
v_call: TRBV29-1
j_call: TRBJ2-1

cdr3_aa: CASSPQGDEQFF
cdr3_nt: TGTGCCAGCAGCCCCCAGGGGGATGAGCAGTTCTTC
clone_size: .
d_call: TRBD1
v_call: TRBV9
j_call: TRBJ2-1

cdr3_aa: CASTMGSTDTQYF
cdr3_nt: TGTGCCAGCACCATGGGGAGCACAGATACGCAGTATTTT
clone_size: many
d_call: .
v_call: TRBV27
j_call: TRBJ2-3

cdr3_aa: CASSLGTSGINEQFF
cdr3_nt: TGTGCCAGCTCACTCGGGACTAGCGGCATCAATGAGCAGTTCTTC
clone_size: many
d_call: TRBD2
v_call: TRBV18
j_call: TRBJ2-1

cdr3_aa: CASSQASMTGGEAFF
cdr3_nt: TGTGCCAGCAGCCAAGCATCGATGACAGGGGGAGAAGCTTTCTTT
clone_size: medium-sized
d_call: TRBD1
v_call: TRBV3-1
j_call: TRBJ1-1

cdr3_aa: CASSSGVPGGYTF
cdr3_nt: TGTGCCAGCAGTTCGGGGGTTCCGGGAGGCTACACCTTC
clone_size: many
d_call: .
v_call: TRBV12-3/TRBV12-4
j_call: TRBJ1-2

cdr3_aa: CASSQYGLSSYNEQFF
cdr3_nt: TGTGCCAGCAGCCAGTATGGGTTGAGCTCCTACAATGAGCAGTTCTTC
clone_size: many
d_call: .
v_call: TRBV14
j_call: TRBJ2-1

cdr3_aa: CSAGGGLAGGRETQYF
cdr3_nt: TGCAGTGCTGGCGGAGGACTAGCGGGAGGACGAGAGACCCAGTACTTC
clone_size: many
d_call: TRBD2
v_call: TRBV20-1
j_call: TRBJ2-5

cdr3_aa: CASSQVLGETQYF
cdr3_nt: TGTGCCAGCAGCCAAGTCCTGGGGGAGACCCAGTACTTC
clone_size: many
d_call: .
v_call: TRBV3-1
j_call: TRBJ2-5

cdr3_aa: CASSKTGGSSPLHF
cdr3_nt: TGTGCCAGCAGCAAAACAGGGGGCAGTTCACCCCTCCACTTT
clone_size: few
d_call: TRBD1
v_call: TRBV7-6
j_call: TRBJ1-6

cdr3_aa: CASSFPDKGSYNEQFF
cdr3_nt: TGTGCCAGCAGTTTTCCCGACAAGGGTTCCTACAATGAGCAGTTCTTC
clone_size: medium-sized
d_call: .
v_call: TRBV12-3/TRBV12-4
j_call: TRBJ2-1

cdr3_aa: CATHGNQETQYF
cdr3_nt: TGTGCCACCCATGGGAATCAAGAGACCCAGTACTTC
clone_size: many
d_call: .
v_call: TRBV18
j_call: TRBJ2-5

cdr3_aa: CSAEWSETDTQYF
cdr3_nt: TGCAGCGCCGAATGGTCCGAAACAGATACGCAGTATTTT
clone_size: .
d_call: .
v_call: TRBV29-1
j_call: TRBJ2-3

cdr3_aa: CASSPRVLSNTEAFF
cdr3_nt: TGTGCCAGCAGCCCCAGGGTGTTATCGAACACTGAAGCTTTCTTT
clone_size: many
d_call: .
v_call: TRBV7-2
j_call: TRBJ1-1

cdr3_aa: CSASPLAGYSSYNEQFF
cdr3_nt: TGCAGTGCTAGCCCACTAGCGGGTTATAGCTCCTACAATGAGCAGTTCTTC
clone_size: many
d_call: TRBD2
v_call: TRBV20-1
j_call: TRBJ2-1

cdr3_aa: CASRGVGTVSGNTIYF
cdr3_nt: TGTGCCAGCAGAGGAGTCGGGACGGTCTCTGGAAACACCATATATTTT
clone_size: few
d_call: .
v_call: TRBV7-9
j_call: TRBJ1-3

cdr3_aa: CASSFPHGSNTEAFF
cdr3_nt: TGTGCCAGCAGTTTCCCCCACGGCAGTAACACTGAAGCTTTCTTT
clone_size: many
d_call: .
v_call: TRBV28
j_call: TRBJ1-1

cdr3_aa: CASRRGQGYEQYF
cdr3_nt: TGTGCCAGCCGCCGGGGACAGGGCTACGAGCAGTACTTC
clone_size: many
d_call: TRBD1
v_call: TRBV6-1
j_call: TRBJ2-7

cdr3_aa: CSARDQGRRGNEQFF
cdr3_nt: TGCAGTGCTAGAGATCAGGGACGGCGCGGCAATGAGCAGTTCTTC
clone_size: few
d_call: .
v_call: TRBV20-1
j_call: TRBJ2-1

cdr3_aa: CASSHTSGELFF
cdr3_nt: TGTGCCAGCAGCCATACGTCCGGGGAGCTGTTTTTT
clone_size: many
d_call: .
v_call: TRBV4-2
j_call: TRBJ2-2

cdr3_aa: CASSFSTGRYTF
cdr3_nt: TGTGCCAGCAGTTTCTCAACAGGGAGGTACACCTTC
clone_size: many
d_call: .
v_call: TRBV6-5
j_call: TRBJ1-2

cdr3_aa: CASSQVASSTDTQYF
cdr3_nt: TGTGCCAGCAGCCAAGTAGCTAGCAGCACAGATACGCAGTATTTT
clone_size: .
d_call: .
v_call: TRBV4-2
j_call: TRBJ2-3

cdr3_aa: CASSSLTLSSEQFF
cdr3_nt: TGTGCCAGCAGTTCCTTAACCCTCTCCAGTGAGCAGTTCTTC
clone_size: many
d_call: .
v_call: TRBV12-3/TRBV12-4
j_call: TRBJ2-1

cdr3_aa: CASSLDREFTNQPQHF
cdr3_nt: TGTGCCAGCAGCTTGGACAGGGAATTCACCAATCAGCCCCAGCATTTT
clone_size: many
d_call: TRBD1
v_call: TRBV7-8
j_call: TRBJ1-5

cdr3_aa: CASSVEGNSPLHF
cdr3_nt: TGTGCCAGCAGCGTAGAAGGCAATTCACCCCTCCACTTT
clone_size: many
d_call: .
v_call: TRBV9
j_call: TRBJ1-6

cdr3_aa: CASSPQTGVETQYF
cdr3_nt: TGTGCCAGCAGCCCACAGACAGGGGTGGAGACCCAGTACTTC
clone_size: many
d_call: TRBD1
v_call: TRBV7-2
j_call: TRBJ2-5

cdr3_aa: CASSLGLGFEAFF
cdr3_nt: TGCGCCAGCAGCTTGGGTCTCGGGTTTGAAGCTTTCTTT
clone_size: many
d_call: .
v_call: TRBV5-1
j_call: TRBJ1-1

cdr3_aa: CASSQTQGRGEKLFF
cdr3_nt: TGTGCCAGCAGCCAAACACAGGGGCGCGGAGAAAAACTGTTTTTT
clone_size: many
d_call: TRBD1
v_call: TRBV4-2
j_call: TRBJ1-4

cdr3_aa: CASSLAKLAGDGYEQFF
cdr3_nt: TGTGCCAGCTCACTGGCCAAACTAGCGGGAGATGGATATGAGCAGTTCTTC
clone_size: .
d_call: TRBD2
v_call: TRBV18
j_call: TRBJ2-1

cdr3_aa: CASSLPPVRDPEETQYF
cdr3_nt: TGTGCCAGCAGTTTACCCCCGGTTCGGGACCCAGAAGAGACCCAGTACTTC
clone_size: many
d_call: .
v_call: TRBV12-3/TRBV12-4
j_call: TRBJ2-5

cdr3_aa: CSARVRRLAYEQYF
cdr3_nt: TGCAGTGCTAGAGTCAGGCGGCTAGCCTACGAGCAGTACTTC
clone_size: many
d_call: .
v_call: TRBV20-1
j_call: TRBJ2-7

cdr3_aa: CASSQELGETQYF
cdr3_nt: TGCGCCAGCAGCCAAGAACTCGGGGAGACCCAGTACTTC
clone_size: medium-sized
d_call: .
v_call: TRBV4-3
j_call: TRBJ2-5

cdr3_aa: CSVDGREETQYF
cdr3_nt: TGCAGCGTTGACGGCAGGGAAGAGACCCAGTACTTC
clone_size: .
d_call: .
v_call: TRBV29-1
j_call: TRBJ2-5

cdr3_aa: CASSSTGGDQPQHF
cdr3_nt: TGTGCCAGCAGCTCAACAGGGGGGGATCAGCCCCAGCATTTT
clone_size: many
d_call: TRBD1
v_call: TRBV7-2
j_call: TRBJ1-5

cdr3_aa: CASRPMSSGNEQFF
cdr3_nt: TGCGCCAGCAGGCCCATGAGCTCTGGGAATGAGCAGTTCTTC
clone_size: few
d_call: .
v_call: TRBV5-1
j_call: TRBJ2-1

cdr3_aa: CASKGTNYNEQFF
cdr3_nt: TGTGCCAGCAAGGGGACAAACTACAATGAGCAGTTCTTC
clone_size: many
d_call: .
v_call: TRBV6-6
j_call: TRBJ2-1

cdr3_aa: CASSIGLAAGDTQYF
cdr3_nt: TGTGCCAGCAGCATCGGACTAGCGGCGGGAGATACGCAGTATTTT
clone_size: many
d_call: TRBD2
v_call: TRBV28
j_call: TRBJ2-3

cdr3_aa: CSARAPSGPTDEQFF
cdr3_nt: TGCAGTGCTAGGGCTCCTAGCGGACCTACGGATGAGCAGTTCTTC
clone_size: many
d_call: TRBD2
v_call: TRBV20-1
j_call: TRBJ2-1

cdr3_aa: CSVNTGGYEQYF
cdr3_nt: TGCAGCGTCAACACAGGGGGCTACGAGCAGTACTTC
clone_size: .
d_call: TRBD1
v_call: TRBV29-1
j_call: TRBJ2-7

cdr3_aa: CASSLSSSVSDTQYF
cdr3_nt: TGTGCCAGCAGCTTATCTAGCAGCGTGAGTGATACGCAGTATTTT
clone_size: many
d_call: .
v_call: TRBV11-2
j_call: TRBJ2-3

cdr3_aa: CSHPIQQGARTGELFF
cdr3_nt: TGCAGCCACCCCATACAACAGGGGGCGCGCACCGGGGAGCTGTTTTTT
clone_size: .
d_call: TRBD1
v_call: TRBV29-1
j_call: TRBJ2-2

cdr3_aa: CASSLVGDRNQPQHF
cdr3_nt: TGTGCCAGCAGCTTGGTGGGGGACAGAAATCAGCCCCAGCATTTT
clone_size: many
d_call: TRBD1
v_call: TRBV7-9
j_call: TRBJ1-5

cdr3_aa: CASSLPKSAGELFF
cdr3_nt: TGTGCCAGCAGCTTGCCGAAGTCCGCCGGGGAGCTGTTTTTT
clone_size: many
d_call: .
v_call: TRBV7-2
j_call: TRBJ2-2

cdr3_aa: CASRLSDYGFSGTRNEQFF
cdr3_nt: TGTGCCAGCAGGCTCTCCGACTATGGGTTTAGCGGGACTCGGAATGAGCAGTTCTTC
clone_size: many
d_call: TRBD2
v_call: TRBV6-2/TRBV6-3
j_call: TRBJ2-1